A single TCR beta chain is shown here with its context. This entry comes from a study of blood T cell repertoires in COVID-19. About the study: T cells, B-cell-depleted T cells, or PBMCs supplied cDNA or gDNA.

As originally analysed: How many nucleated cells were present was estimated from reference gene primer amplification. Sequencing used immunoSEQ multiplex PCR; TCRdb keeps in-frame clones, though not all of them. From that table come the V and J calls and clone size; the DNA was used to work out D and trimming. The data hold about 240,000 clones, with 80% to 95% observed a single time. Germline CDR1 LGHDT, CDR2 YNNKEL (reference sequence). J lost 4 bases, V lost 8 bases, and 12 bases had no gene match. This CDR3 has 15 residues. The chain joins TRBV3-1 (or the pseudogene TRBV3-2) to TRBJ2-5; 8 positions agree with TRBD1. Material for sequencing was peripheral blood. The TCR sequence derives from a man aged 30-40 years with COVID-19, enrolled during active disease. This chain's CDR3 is CASPPQGARRETQYF. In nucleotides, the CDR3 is TGTGCCAGCCCCCCGCAGGGGGCGAGAAGAGAGACCCAGTACTTC.